The 26 T cell receptor beta chains listed next were all sequenced from one sample in a study of vaccination effects on CD4 cells after COVID-19. Antigen-specific CD4+ T cells expanded by the ViraFEST assay with viral peptide pools were then sequenced. Researchers isolated CD4+ T cells once 9 to 11 days of culture had elapsed. Vaccinated participants had no history of SARS-CoV-2 infection and tested negative for nucleocapsid antibodies. These receptors lack a known antigen. This table comes from immunoSEQ multiplex PCR, and its TCRdb copy is limited to in-frame clones, with some not included. The data contain more than 40,000 clones, under 75% of them singletons. The material was CD4+ T cells from PBMCs cultured with HCoV-OC43 spike peptides, obtained before COVID-19 vaccination. The subset here: HCoV-OC43 spike overlapping peptide pool stimulation. All receptors come from a human donor who received a COVID-19 vaccine.

This clone was seen a few times. The rearrangement uses TRBV7-8 and TRBJ1-2; the D is unclear. Germline loops: CDR1 SGHVS, CDR2 FQNEAQ. This CDR3 has 14 amino acids. Trimming cost V 0 bases and J 8 bases, with 13 bases left between them. Here the CDR3 DNA reads TGTGCCAGCAGCTTAGCGATGGCGGGTCGAGGCTACACCTTC. Its translation is CASSLAMAGRGYTF. Using reference TRBV7-8 and TRBJ1-2 for the parts outside the CDR3, the full variable domain is GAGVSQSPRYKVAKRGQDVALRCDPISGHVSLFWYQQALGQGPEFLTYFQNEAQLDKSGLPSDRFFAERPEGSVSTLKIQRTQQEDSAVYLCASSLAMAGRGYTFGSGTRLTVV.

V gene TRBV6-6 combines with J gene TRBJ1-1; 7 bases agree with TRBD1. CDR3 length: 11 residues. Germline CDR1 and CDR2: MNHNY and SVGAGI (reference sequence). V gave up 4 bases and J gave up 8 bases; unmatched junction bases: 1. CDR3 amino acids: CASSSDREAFF. DNA for the CDR3: TGTGCCAGCAGTTCGGACAGGGAAGCTTTCTTT.

The chain joins TRBV7-2 to TRBJ1-5, with 9 bases fitting TRBD1. Germline V CDR1 and CDR2: SGHTA, FQGNSA. The CDR3 runs to 15 residues. The V segment lost 6 bases and the J segment 4 bases; nucleotides outside the gene matches: 7. The CDR3 here is CASSKGTGNNQPQHF. The CDR3 nucleotides read TGTGCCAGCAGTAAAGGGACAGGGAATAATCAGCCCCAGCATTTT.

The J gene is TRBJ2-1, the V gene TRBV13, with D uncertain. Deletions cut 4 bases from V and 4 bases from J, with 2 bases between. This CDR3 is 11 amino acids long. Germline CDR1 reads PRHDT; CDR2 reads FYEKMQ (reference sequence). CDR3 nucleotide sequence: TGTGCCAGCAGCTATTACAATGAGCAGTTCTTC. It specifies CASSYYNEQFF.

The sample holds a few counts of this clone. V is TRBV7-8 and J is TRBJ1-5; D ambiguous. Trimming took off 1 base at V and 7 bases at J, with 5 bases between the two ends. The V gene's germline CDR1 is SGHVS and CDR2 FQNEAQ. The CDR3 is 12 residues long. CDR3 protein: CASSLDRQPQHF. CDR3 in DNA: TGTGCCAGCAGCTTAGACCGACAGCCCCAGCATTTT.

The V gene is TRBV5-8, the J gene TRBJ2-1, with 13 bases lining up with TRBD2. The V segment lost 4 bases and the J segment 1 base; nucleotides outside the gene matches: 2. Germline V gives CDR1 SGHTS, CDR2 YDEGEE. The CDR3 is made up of 16 amino acids. The CDR3 protein is CASSAGLAGSYNEQFF. The CDR3 nucleotides read TGTGCCAGCAGCGCGGGACTAGCGGGATCCTACAATGAGCAGTTCTTC.

The rearrangement joins TRBV29-1 to TRBJ1-1; a possible D gene is TRBD1 (5 bases). V lost 7 bases and J lost 8, with 11 bases in between. The CDR3 covers 10 residues. CDR1 SQVTM and CDR2 ANQGSEA come from the germline V gene. The CDR3 coding sequence is TGCAGCGCCGGGACGGCGGAAGCTTTCTTT. This gives the protein CSAGTAEAFF.

The chain recombines TRBV11-3 with TRBJ2-1, with 9 nucleotides matching TRBD1. CDR1 and CDR2 (germline): SGHNT, YENEEA. V was clipped by 6 bases and J by 0 bases; unmatched bases: 6. The CDR3 covers 16 residues. This CDR3 reads CASSRRQGDSYNEQFF. For the CDR3, the DNA is TGTGCCAGCAGTCGCAGACAGGGGGACTCCTACAATGAGCAGTTCTTC.

The CDR3 reads CASSEPYRGPGELFF. The CDR3 bases are TGTGCCAGCAGTGAACCTTACAGGGGGCCTGGGGAGCTGTTTTTT. The rearrangement uses TRBV6-1 and TRBJ2-2; 9 bases are a match to TRBD1. CDR3 length equals 15 residues. V was pared by 2 bases and J by 8 bases, with 6 bases of the junction left unmatched. The germline V gene encodes CDR1 MNHNS and CDR2 SASEGT.

The chain is built from TRBV5-1 and TRBJ2-7; the D is unclear. The CDR3 is 12 residues long. Deletions cut 3 bases from V and 0 bases from J, with 4 bases between. CDR1 and CDR2 (germline): SGHRS, YFSETQ. In DNA, the CDR3 is TGCGCCAGCAGCTCCACCTCCTACGAGCAGTACTTC. Encoded protein: CASSSTSYEQYF.

The chain carries TRBV11-2 and TRBJ2-5; D not resolved. From germline, CDR1 is SGHAT and CDR2 FQNNGV. This CDR3 contains 12 residues. Trimming stripped 5 bases from V and 5 bases from J, with 9 bases between. The CDR3 reads CASSALRETQYF. In DNA, the CDR3 is TGTGCCAGCAGCGCCCTAAGGGAGACCCAGTACTTC.

The CDR3 DNA reads TGTGCCAGCTCGTCGACAGGGGGCTACCCCGACACTGAAGCTTTCTTT. Its protein product is CASSSTGGYPDTEAFF. V usage is TRBV18 and J usage is TRBJ1-1, with 10 bases aligning to TRBD1. The germline V gene encodes CDR1 KGHSH and CDR2 LQKENI. This CDR3 is built from 16 residues. With 6 bases clipped from V and 3 bases from J, the junction kept 10 bases outside the gene matches.

The chain recombines TRBV7-2 with TRBJ2-3, with 10 bases fitting TRBD1. CDR1 and CDR2 from the germline V gene are SGHTA and FQGNSA. The V gene end was trimmed by 5 bases and the J gene end by 1 base; junction bases not matched to a gene: 0. CDR3 length: 14 residues. The DNA of the CDR3 is TGTGCCAGCAGCGGGACAGGGGGCACAGATACGCAGTATTTT. Residues: CASSGTGGTDTQYF. The full variable domain, rest sourced from reference TRBV7-2 and TRBJ2-3, is GAGVSQSPSNKVTEKGKDVELRCDPISGHTALYWYRQSLGQGLEFLIYFQGNSAPDKSGLPSDRFSAERTGGSVSTLTIQRTQQEDSAVYLCASSGTGGTDTQYFGPGTRLTVL.

This clone showed up just once. The chain has TRBV7-2 and TRBJ2-7; D tentatively fits TRBD1 or TRBD2 (5 bases each). The CDR3 length is 14 residues. V shed 3 bases and J shed 6 bases, with 15 bases lying between them. Germline-derived CDR1 and CDR2 are SGHTA and FQGNSA. Here the CDR3 DNA reads TGTGCCAGCAGCTTTACCACCAATGGGGGCGAGCAGTACTTC. The encoded protein is CASSFTTNGGEQYF.

The rearrangement links TRBV12-3 or TRBV12-4 to TRBJ2-3, with D unresolved. The CDR3 spans 12 residues. Trimming left V 7 bases short and J 4 bases short, with 9 bases between. CDR3 loop: CASTRTADTQYF. The CDR3 DNA is TGTGCCAGCACCCGAACGGCAGATACGCAGTATTTT.

This chain connects TRBV7-9 to TRBJ2-7; maybe TRBD2 (7 bases). The germline V gene has CDR1 SEHNR and CDR2 FQNEAQ (reference sequence). This CDR3 region has 18 residues. V was pared by 5 bases and J by 1 base, with 24 bases between. CDR3 sequence: CASSARPRGPIRSYEQYF. Here the CDR3 DNA reads TGTGCCAGCAGCGCACGACCGCGGGGGCCAATTCGGTCCTACGAGCAGTACTTC. The full variable domain, in which reference TRBV7-9 and TRBJ2-7 provide the parts outside the CDR3, is DTGVSQNPRHKITKRGQNVTFRCDPISEHNRLYWYRQTLGQGPEFLTYFQNEAQLEKSRLLSDRFSAERPKGSFSTLEIQRTEQGDSAMYLCASSARPRGPIRSYEQYFGPGTRLTVT.

The chain joins TRBV15 to TRBJ2-2, with a tentative D call TRBD1 (6 bases). V lost 6 bases and J lost 7, with 18 bases in between. This CDR3 has 15 residues. Germline V lookup: CDR1 LNHNV, CDR2 YYDKDF (reference sequence). The CDR3 nucleotides are TGTGCCACCAGTAACGGACAGCAAAGAAACGGGGAGCTGTTTTTT. Protein: CATSNGQQRNGELFF.

The V and J genes are TRBV5-6 and TRBJ1-4; tentative D call: TRBD1 (5 bases). CDR1 and CDR2 from the germline V gene are SGHDT and YYEEEE. Trimming cost V 2 bases and J 8 bases, with 16 bases left between them. The CDR3 has 15 residues. CDR3 residues: CASSFGGVIYEKLFF. The CDR3 DNA reads as TGTGCCAGCAGCTTTGGGGGGGTTATTTACGAAAAACTGTTTTTT.

This clone has just a few counts. The chain combines TRBV5-6 with TRBJ1-1; no reliable D call. CDR1 is SGHDT, CDR2 YYEEEE, per germline. The CDR3 length is 11 residues. V dropped 0 bases and J dropped 8 bases, with 5 bases sitting between them. This CDR3 reads CASSLAGEAFF. As DNA, the CDR3 is TGTGCCAGCAGCTTGGCCGGGGAAGCTTTCTTT.

The chain couples TRBV10-2 to TRBJ2-6; a possible D gene is TRBD1 (6 bases). Trimming left V 3 bases short and J 0 bases short, with 12 bases between. The CDR3 sequence is 17 residues long. Looked up from germline, CDR1 is WSHSY and CDR2 is SAAADI. The CDR3 protein is CASSDNTGLSGANVLTF. For the CDR3, the DNA is TGCGCCAGCAGTGATAATACAGGGCTCTCTGGGGCCAACGTCCTGACTTTC.

DNA for the CDR3: TGTGCCAGCAGCCAAGACCCAGCCGTCGATGAGCAGTTCTTC. Translation: CASSQDPAVDEQFF. This chain joins TRBV3-1 (or the pseudogene TRBV3-2) and TRBJ2-1, with D uncertain. The V end lost 0 bases, the J end lost 8 bases, and 11 bases lay between the germline ends. The CDR3 has 14 amino acids. The germline V gene has CDR1 LGHDT and CDR2 YNNKEL (reference sequence).

This chain links TRBV3-1 (or the pseudogene TRBV3-2) with TRBJ2-7, with D possibly being TRBD2 (6 bases). The germline V and J ends were trimmed by 4 bases and 4 bases, with 20 bases remaining between them. CDR1 is LGHDT, CDR2 YNNKEL, per germline (reference sequence). The length of the CDR3 is 16 residues. This CDR3 is CASSRRGSTVTYEQYF. CDR3 bases: TGTGCCAGCAGCCGACGGGGGAGCACAGTCACTTACGAGCAGTACTTC.

The chain couples TRBV5-5 to TRBJ1-1; possible D gene TRBD1, 6 bases. The V gene's germline CDR1 is SGHKS and CDR2 YYEKEE (reference sequence). Trimming took 0 bases from V and 0 from J, leaving 12 bases between them. This CDR3 comprises 16 residues. The CDR3 protein is CASSLARGALNTEAFF. Written as DNA, the CDR3 is TGTGCCAGCAGCTTGGCACGGGGGGCTTTGAACACTGAAGCTTTCTTT.

Here the CDR3 DNA reads TGTGCCAGCAGGGACACAGGGTGGCGCTTTGAAGCTTTCTTT. It translates to CASRDTGWRFEAFF. The chain has TRBV25-1 and TRBJ1-1; perhaps TRBD1 as D (6 bases). The germline V gene encodes CDR1 MGHDK and CDR2 SYGVNS. The CDR3 totals 14 residues. V was clipped by 6 bases and J by 7 bases, with 18 bases between them. The full variable domain, completed using reference TRBV25-1 and TRBJ1-1, is EADIYQTPRYLVIGTGKKITLECSQTMGHDKMYWYQQDPGMELHLIHYSYGVNSTEKGDLSSESTVSRIRTEHFPLTLESARPSHTSQYLCASRDTGWRFEAFFGQGTRLTVV.

The V and J genes are TRBV5-4 and TRBJ2-1, with 7 bases fitting TRBD2. V was pared by 2 bases and J by 4 bases, with 3 bases of the junction left unmatched. The V gene's germline CDR1 is SGHNT and CDR2 YYREEE (reference sequence). This CDR3 is built from 14 residues. The CDR3 DNA reads as TGTGCCAGCAGCTTCGGGAGGCTATACAATGAGCAGTTCTTC. Translating it yields CASSFGRLYNEQFF.

This clone has a handful of counts. The gene calls are TRBV7-2 and TRBJ2-2; D may be TRBD1 (5 bases). The germline V and J ends were trimmed by 0 bases and 0 bases, with 14 bases remaining between them. Looked up from germline, CDR1 is SGHTA and CDR2 is FQGNSA. CDR3 length: 18 residues. The CDR3 protein is CASSLAGHGQANTGELFF. The CDR3 nucleotides read TGTGCCAGCAGCTTAGCGGGGCATGGACAAGCGAACACCGGGGAGCTGTTTTTT.